These T cell receptor beta chains were read from a single sample in a study of cytomegalovirus exposure and HLA in healthy donors. The repertoire was sequenced with immunoSEQ multiplex PCR; TCRdb's copy has only in-frame clones and lacks some. This sample has some 220,000 clones; approximately 80% occur once, and the top ten carry roughly 0.58%. The sequencing input was PBMCs. The receptors come from a woman aged 40 to 50 in good health and CMV-seronegative. The CDR3 runs from the conserved cysteine through the conserved F or W. The D gene is left open where the match is weak. Some rows mark clone size as missing; the rest say once, few, many or name a class of expanded clone.

NA	TRBV10-3	NA	TRBJ1-4	TGTGCCATCAGTTCCGGGACACCGAATGAAAAACTGTTTTTT	CAISSGTPNEKLFF
NA	TRBV2	NA	TRBJ1-3	TGTGCCAGCAGTGAGGGGGCCCGAACGGCTGGAAACACCATATATTTT	CASSEGARTAGNTIYF
NA	TRBV6-5	NA	TRBJ1-2	TGTGCCAGCAGCCCGGACGGGGGCTATGGCTACACCTTC	CASSPDGGYGYTF
few	TRBV5-1	NA	TRBJ2-5	TGCGCCAGCAGCGGGGGACAACAAGAGACCCAGTACTTC	CASSGGQQETQYF
NA	TRBV9	TRBD1	TRBJ2-1	TGTGCCAGCAGCGGGACGACCGGGACAGGTTACAATGAGCAGTTCTTC	CASSGTTGTGYNEQFF
NA	TRBV18	NA	TRBJ1-6	TGTGCCAGCTCACCATCTATCACGACTTTTTTAGCTAATTCACCCCTCCACTTT	CASSPSITTFLANSPLHF
NA	TRBV7-9	NA	TRBJ2-7	TGTTCCAGCAGCTTAGCGCAAGCCTTCTACGAGCAGTACTTC	CSSSLAQAFYEQYF
NA	TRBV4-3	TRBD1	TRBJ2-2	TGCGCCAGCAGCCAACTAGGGGTTGGGACAGGTGGGGCCGGGGAGCTGTTTTTT	CASSQLGVGTGGAGELFF
NA	TRBV28	NA	TRBJ1-2	TGTGCCAGCAGTTTGATTCTTTTCGGAACAGATTCCTATGGCTACACCTTC	CASSLILFGTDSYGYTF
few	TRBV6-4	NA	TRBJ2-5	TGTGCCAGCAGTGGCCCACCTAGTGCTAACCAAGAGACCCAGTACTTC	CASSGPPSANQETQYF
NA	TRBV6-5	NA	TRBJ1-1	TGTGCCAGCAGTTACGGCGGGACGAGGGGGAACACTGAAGCTTTCTTT	CASSYGGTRGNTEAFF
NA	TRBV7-8	TRBD1	TRBJ2-1	TGTGCCAGCAGCCCGACAGGGAAGGGTAATGAGCAGTTCTTC	CASSPTGKGNEQFF
NA	TRBV27	NA	TRBJ2-7	TGTGCCAGCAGTCCCCTCCGTCTCTACGAGCAGTACTTC	CASSPLRLYEQYF
NA	TRBV19	NA	TRBJ1-4	TGTGCCAGTAGTACCCTCCACAGGGACGTTAATGAAAAACTGTTTTTT	CASSTLHRDVNEKLFF
NA	TRBV30	NA	TRBJ2-5	TGTGCCTGGAGTTTTGGGGGCAACCAGTACTTC	CAWSFGGNQYF
NA	TRBV27	TRBD2	TRBJ2-7	TGTGCCAGCAGTCCCCTCACTAGCGGGGGATACGAGCAGTACTTC	CASSPLTSGGYEQYF
NA	TRBV28	NA	TRBJ2-5	TGTGCCACCTACACCACGGGGGGCAGAGAGACCCAGTACTTC	CATYTTGGRETQYF
NA	TRBV6-5	TRBD1	TRBJ1-1	TGTGCCAGCAGTTACTTACAACAGGGGGCGAACACTGAAGCTTTCTTT	CASSYLQQGANTEAFF
NA	TRBV7-9	NA	TRBJ1-6	TGTTCCAGCGAGACATCCGATTCACCCCTCCACTTT	CSSETSDSPLHF
once	TRBV9	TRBD1	TRBJ2-7	TGTGCCAGCAGCCTCACGACCACAGGGGGTGGAAATTACTACGAGCAGTACTTC	CASSLTTTGGGNYYEQYF
NA	TRBV7-9	NA	TRBJ1-2	TGTGCCAGCAGCCGAGGGTTGGGAAACTATGGCTACACCTTC	CASSRGLGNYGYTF
NA	TRBV19	TRBD1	TRBJ2-1	TGTGCCAGTAAGGTGGGACAGGTTCCATCCAGTGAGCAGTTCTTC	CASKVGQVPSSEQFF
NA	TRBV6-6	NA	TRBJ1-2	TGTGCCAGCAGTTACTTGGTCGGGAGTGACGCCTATGGCTACACCTTC	CASSYLVGSDAYGYTF
NA	TRBV27	TRBD1	TRBJ2-6	TGTGCCAGCAGTTTACGTGGGACAGGGCCCTCGGGGGCCAACGTCCTGACTTTC	CASSLRGTGPSGANVLTF
NA	TRBV28	NA	TRBJ1-1	TGTGCCAGCAGTTTCCGTTCGCGGGGGGCGAACACTGAAGCTTTCTTT	CASSFRSRGANTEAFF
NA	TRBV9	NA	TRBJ2-2	TGTGCCAGCAGCGTCCTCGTGAACACCGGGGAGCTGTTTTTT	CASSVLVNTGELFF
NA	TRBV6-5	TRBD1	TRBJ2-5	TGTGCCAGCAGTTACGACAGGGGAGAGACCCAGTACTTC	CASSYDRGETQYF
NA	TRBV19	TRBD1	TRBJ1-4	TGTGCCAGTAGTATTGGGAACAGGGGGAATGAAAAACTGTTTTTT	CASSIGNRGNEKLFF
NA	TRBV4-1	NA	TRBJ1-6	TGCGCCAGCAGCCAAGTCCCTACCTCAGGGAATTCACCCCTCCACTTT	CASSQVPTSGNSPLHF
few	TRBV5-4	TRBD1	TRBJ2-1	TGTGCCAGCAGCTTACTGGGACAGGGGAGCAATGAGCAGTTCTTC	CASSLLGQGSNEQFF
NA	TRBV5-1	NA	TRBJ2-5	TGCGCCAGCAGCTTCGACAGGGAGACCCAGTACTTC	CASSFDRETQYF
NA	TRBV19	TRBD1	TRBJ2-1	TGTGCCAGTAGTATTGGGACAGGGGGCAATGAGCAGTTCTTC	CASSIGTGGNEQFF
NA	TRBV4-1	NA	TRBJ1-4	TGCGCCAGCAGCCAACCATTGCAGGGCCCAACTAATGAAAAACTGTTTTTT	CASSQPLQGPTNEKLFF
NA	TRBV30	TRBD1	TRBJ2-5	TGTGCCTGCCGTAAACCCGGGACAGCCCAAGAGACCCAGTACTTC	CACRKPGTAQETQYF
NA	TRBV6-5	NA	TRBJ1-1	TGTGCCAGCAGTGGCACCAGGGTTGCTGAAGCTTTCTTT	CASSGTRVAEAFF
NA	TRBV7-2	NA	TRBJ1-1	TGTGCCAGCAGCTTAGCGCGGTTTCAAAGGGGCCGGGAGTATACTGAAGCTTTCTTT	CASSLARFQRGREYTEAFF
NA	TRBV10-2	TRBD1	TRBJ2-3	TGCGCCAGCAGGAGCCGTGGTAGGGCGGGCCCGAGACAGGGAGATACGCAGTATTTT	CASRSRGRAGPRQGDTQYF
NA	TRBV5-1	TRBD1	TRBJ2-7	TGCGCCAGCAGCTTGGCCAGCGGACAGGGTGGATACGAGCAGTACTTC	CASSLASGQGGYEQYF
NA	TRBV5-1	TRBD1	TRBJ1-2	TGCGCCAGCAGCGTAAGGGACAGCTATGGCTACCCCTTC	CASSVRDSYGYPF
NA	TRBV6-5	NA	TRBJ2-7	TGTGCCAGCAGGCAGGGGCCAACCTCCCTTTACGAGCAGTACTTC	CASRQGPTSLYEQYF
once	TRBV2	NA	TRBJ1-5	TGTGCCAGCAGTGAGAGTAACAATCAGCCCCAGCATTTT	CASSESNNQPQHF
once	TRBV5-1	NA	TRBJ1-6	TGCGCCAGCAGCTTTTTCAGCGGGCCCCTAAATAATTCACCCCTCCACTTT	CASSFFSGPLNNSPLHF
NA	TRBV2	TRBD1	TRBJ2-1	TGTGCCAGCAAGGCGGACAGGGCAGATGAGCAGTTCTTC	CASKADRADEQFF
once	TRBV6-1	NA	TRBJ1-2	TGTGCCAGCAGTTACACTGGCTACACCTTC	CASSYTGYTF
NA	TRBV5-1	NA	TRBJ2-1	TGCGCCAGCAGCTTGCAGGGATACAATGAGCAGTTCTTC	CASSLQGYNEQFF
NA	TRBV28	TRBD2	TRBJ2-2	TGTGCCAGCAGTTTTAGCGGGGGGGCCATCGGGGAGCTGTTTTTT	CASSFSGGAIGELFF
NA	TRBV5-4	NA	TRBJ2-3	TGTGCCAGCAGCCCTCAACTAGTAACTACGCAGTATTTT	CASSPQLVTTQYF
NA	TRBV28	TRBD1	TRBJ1-1	TGTGCCAGCAGTCCAGAGGGACAGGGGGTGCGCTGGACTGAAGCTTTCTTT	CASSPEGQGVRWTEAFF
NA	TRBV5-1	NA	TRBJ2-5	TGCGCCAGCAGCGTGTCCAGGTCGGAGACCCAGTACTTC	CASSVSRSETQYF
NA	TRBV28	NA	TRBJ2-2	TGTGCCAGCACCTTCGGGCTAGCGACCGGGGAGCTGTTTTTT	CASTFGLATGELFF
few	TRBV5-1	NA	TRBJ1-5	TGCGCCAGCAGCTTGGGAGGAGATCAGCCCCAGCATTTT	CASSLGGDQPQHF
NA	TRBV2	NA	TRBJ1-2	TGTGCCAGCAGCGGGGGGCTGGTCTATGGCTACACCTTC	CASSGGLVYGYTF
NA	TRBV5-1	NA	TRBJ1-1	TGCGCCAGCAGCCCGGAGGGGCGGGGCACTGAAGCTTTCTTT	CASSPEGRGTEAFF